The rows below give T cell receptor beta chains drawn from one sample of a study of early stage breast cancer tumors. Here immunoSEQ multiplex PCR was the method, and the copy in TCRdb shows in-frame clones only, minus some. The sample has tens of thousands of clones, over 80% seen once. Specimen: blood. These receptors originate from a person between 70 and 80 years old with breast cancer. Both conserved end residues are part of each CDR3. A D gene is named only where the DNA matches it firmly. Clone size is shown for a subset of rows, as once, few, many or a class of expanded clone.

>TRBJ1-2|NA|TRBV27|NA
CASRPPGRGYTF
TGTGCCAGCCGTCCACCGGGGAGAGGCTACACCTTC
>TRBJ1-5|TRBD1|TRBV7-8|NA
CASSSAPGQGYQPQHF
TGTGCCAGCAGCTCTGCACCGGGACAGGGCTATCAGCCCCAGCATTTT
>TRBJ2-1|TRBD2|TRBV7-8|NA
CASSFRTSGSSDEQFF
TGTGCCAGCAGCTTCAGGACTAGCGGGAGCTCAGATGAGCAGTTCTTC
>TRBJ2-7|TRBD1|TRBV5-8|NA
CAIGGTGAKQYF
TGTGCCATAGGAGGGACAGGGGCCAAGCAGTACTTC
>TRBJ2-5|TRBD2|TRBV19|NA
CASKRGSGETQYF
TGTGCCAGTAAGCGGGGGTCGGGCGAGACCCAGTACTTC
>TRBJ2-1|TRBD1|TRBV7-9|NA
CASSLGSGTVNNEQFF
TGTGCCAGCAGCTTAGGTTCGGGGACAGTCAATAATGAGCAGTTCTTC
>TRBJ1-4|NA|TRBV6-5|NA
CASSYGGTNEKLFF
TGTGCCAGCAGTTACGGGGGGACTAATGAAAAACTGTTTTTT
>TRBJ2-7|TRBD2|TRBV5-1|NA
CASSLVASGAYEQYF
TGCGCCAGCAGCTTGGTAGCTAGCGGGGCCTACGAGCAGTACTTC
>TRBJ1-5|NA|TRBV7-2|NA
CASSPLIGSNQPQHF
TGTGCCAGCAGCCCCTTGATCGGTAGCAATCAGCCCCAGCATTTT
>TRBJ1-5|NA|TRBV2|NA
CASSGAAGVSNQPQHF
TGTGCCAGCAGTGGTGCGGCAGGGGTTAGCAATCAGCCCCAGCATTTT
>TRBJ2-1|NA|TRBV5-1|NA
CASSLSDRHPTGEEQFF
TGCGCCAGCAGCTTGAGTGACAGACATCCTACCGGAGAGGAGCAGTTCTTC
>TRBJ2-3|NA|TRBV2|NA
CASNVLSTDTQYF
TGTGCCAGCAACGTCCTCAGTACAGATACGCAGTATTTT
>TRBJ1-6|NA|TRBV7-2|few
CASSLGGNNSPLHF
TGTGCCAGCAGCCTGGGAGGGAATAATTCACCCCTCCACTTT
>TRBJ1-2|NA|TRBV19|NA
CASSPRDGSDTF
TGTGCCAGTAGCCCTCGAGACGGGAGTGACACCTTC
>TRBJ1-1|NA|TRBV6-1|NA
CASIEGGLNTEAFF
TGTGCCAGCATCGAAGGGGGTTTGAACACTGAAGCTTTCTTT
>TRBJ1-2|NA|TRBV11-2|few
CASSLDYSGGYTF
TGTGCCAGCAGCTTAGATTATTCGGGGGGCTACACCTTC
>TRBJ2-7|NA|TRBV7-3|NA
CASSLGRNREIHEQYF
TGTGCCAGCAGCTTAGGCAGGAACAGGGAGATCCACGAGCAGTACTTC
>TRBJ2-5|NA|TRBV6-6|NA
CASSSPGEKETQYF
TGTGCCAGCAGTTCCCCCGGGGAAAAAGAGACCCAGTACTTC
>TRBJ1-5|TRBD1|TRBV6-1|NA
CASTRGTGINQPQHF
TGTGCCAGCACTCGTGGGACAGGAATCAATCAGCCCCAGCATTTT
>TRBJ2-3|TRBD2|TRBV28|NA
CASSVSGTSADTQYF
TGTGCCAGCAGTGTCAGCGGGACGTCTGCAGATACGCAGTATTTT
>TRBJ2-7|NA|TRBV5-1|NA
CASSPRGVLSGGEQYF
TGCGCCAGCAGCCCCCGCGGGGTTCTATCTGGGGGCGAGCAGTACTTC
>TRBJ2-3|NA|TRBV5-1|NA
CASNRETDTQYF
TGCGCCAGCAACCGGGAGACAGATACGCAGTATTTT
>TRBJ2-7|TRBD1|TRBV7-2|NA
CASSFGQGQIYEQYF
TGTGCCAGCAGCTTCGGACAGGGGCAGATCTACGAGCAGTACTTC
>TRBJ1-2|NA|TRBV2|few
CASSAEGRGGYTF
TGTGCCAGCAGTGCGGAGGGTAGGGGCGGCTACACCTTC
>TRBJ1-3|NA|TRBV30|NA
CAWSVQGYTIYF
TGTGCCTGGAGTGTGCAGGGCTACACCATATATTTT
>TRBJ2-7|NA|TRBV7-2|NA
CASSLGGGVNYEQYF
TGTGCCAGCAGCTTAGGGGGCGGGGTGAACTACGAGCAGTACTTC
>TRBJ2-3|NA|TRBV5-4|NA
CASSSWHTDTQYF
TGTGCCAGCTCGTCTTGGCACACAGATACGCAGTATTTT
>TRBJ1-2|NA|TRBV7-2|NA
CASSGGTGTNYGYTF
TGTGCCAGCAGCGGGGGGACGGGGACTAACTATGGCTACACCTTC
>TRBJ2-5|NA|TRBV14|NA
CASSPFQQDTQYF
TGTGCCAGCAGCCCGTTTCAACAAGATACCCAGTACTTC
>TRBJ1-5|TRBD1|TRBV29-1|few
CSVRGQGDQPQHF
TGCAGCGTGAGGGGACAGGGCGATCAGCCCCAGCATTTT
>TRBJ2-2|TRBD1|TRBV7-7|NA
CASSLGGVRTGHTGELFF
TGTGCCAGCAGCTTAGGTGGCGTGCGGACAGGGCACACCGGGGAGCTGTTTTTT
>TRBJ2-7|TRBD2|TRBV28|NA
CASSPLLEVRLAGDEQYF
TGTGCCAGCAGTCCCCTCCTCGAAGTGAGACTAGCGGGAGACGAGCAGTACTTC
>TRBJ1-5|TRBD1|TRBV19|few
CASSTRQGGTPQHF
TGTGCCAGTAGTACCCGACAGGGTGGGACTCCCCAGCATTTT
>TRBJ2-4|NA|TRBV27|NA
CASRPQGSGAKNIQYF
TGTGCCAGCAGGCCTCAGGGGTCTGGAGCCAAAAACATTCAGTACTTC
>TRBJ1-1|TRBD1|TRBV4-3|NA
CASSQDFEGAAEAFF
TGCGCCAGCAGCCAAGATTTCGAGGGGGCTGCTGAAGCTTTCTTT
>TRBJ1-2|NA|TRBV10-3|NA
CASTLQGYGYTF
TGTGCCAGCACTTTACAGGGCTATGGCTACACCTTC
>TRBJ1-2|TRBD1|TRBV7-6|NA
CASSSSHRGYYGYTF
TGTGCCAGCAGCAGTAGCCACAGGGGCTACTATGGCTACACCTTC
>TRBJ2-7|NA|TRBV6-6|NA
CASSYGSSPYEQYF
TGTGCCAGCAGTTACGGCAGTAGCCCCTACGAGCAGTACTTC
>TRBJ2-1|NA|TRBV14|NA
CASSQASGVGALNEQFF
TGTGCCAGCAGCCAGGCTAGCGGAGTGGGGGCCCTTAATGAGCAGTTCTTC
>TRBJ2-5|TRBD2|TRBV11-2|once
CASSLAASGSEETQYF
TGTGCCAGCAGCTTAGCGGCTAGCGGGAGTGAGGAGACCCAGTACTTC
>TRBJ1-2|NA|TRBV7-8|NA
CASSLDLGGVGGYTF
TGTGCCAGCAGCTTGGATCTAGGGGGGGTAGGGGGCTACACCTTC
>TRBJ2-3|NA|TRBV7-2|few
CASSLFGGATDTQYF
TGTGCCAGCAGCTTATTCGGCGGGGCCACAGATACGCAGTATTTT
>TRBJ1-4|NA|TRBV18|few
CASSRGGSNEKLFF
TGTGCCAGCTCTCGTGGCGGGTCTAATGAAAAACTGTTTTTT
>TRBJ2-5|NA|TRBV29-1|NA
CSVASTARETQYF
TGCAGCGTTGCATCGACAGCAAGGGAGACCCAGTACTTC
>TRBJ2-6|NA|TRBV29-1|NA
CSVQFSGANVLTF
TGCAGCGTTCAATTCTCTGGGGCCAACGTCCTGACTTTC
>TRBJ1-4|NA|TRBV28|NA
CASQTPGIEKLFF
TGTGCCAGCCAAACCCCAGGGATTGAAAAACTGTTTTTT